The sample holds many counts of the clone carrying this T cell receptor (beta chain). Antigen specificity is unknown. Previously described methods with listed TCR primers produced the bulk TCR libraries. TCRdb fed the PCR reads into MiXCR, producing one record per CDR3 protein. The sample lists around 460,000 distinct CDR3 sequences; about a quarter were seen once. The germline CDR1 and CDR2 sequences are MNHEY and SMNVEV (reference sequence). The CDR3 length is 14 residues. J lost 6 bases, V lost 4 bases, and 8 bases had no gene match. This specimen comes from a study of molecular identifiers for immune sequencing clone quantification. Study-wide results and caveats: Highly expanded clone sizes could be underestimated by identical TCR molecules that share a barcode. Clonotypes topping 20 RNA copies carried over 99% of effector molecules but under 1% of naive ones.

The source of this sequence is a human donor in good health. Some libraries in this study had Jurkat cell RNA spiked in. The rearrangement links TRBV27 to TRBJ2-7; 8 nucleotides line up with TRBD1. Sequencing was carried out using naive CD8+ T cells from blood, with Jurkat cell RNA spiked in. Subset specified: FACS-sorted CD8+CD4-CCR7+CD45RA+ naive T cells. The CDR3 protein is CASSSGQGRSEQYF. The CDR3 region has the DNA TGTGCCAGCAGTTCCGGACAGGGTAGGTCCGAGCAGTACTTC.